These 20 T cell receptor beta chains were all obtained from the same sample, sequenced in a study of beta chain features in type 1 diabetes. Investigators reverse transcribed all isolated RNA, so they sequenced expressed TCRB transcripts. Using immunoSEQ multiplex PCR, the repertoire was profiled, and TCRdb retains in-frame clones only, with some absent. The sample yields fewer than 350,000 clones, 7.5% to 9.5% seen once. The source material was central memory CD4+ T cells from blood. The receptors derive from a woman under 30 in good health.

This clone occurred many times. The chain employs TRBV27 and TRBJ2-7, with a tentative D call TRBD1 (6 bases). The germline V gene has CDR1 MNHEY and CDR2 SMNVEV (reference sequence). Trimming removed 7 bases at V and 11 bases at J, with 6 bases between. The CDR3 extends over 8 amino acids. The CDR3: CASTGEYV. The CDR3 region has the DNA TGTGCCAGCACAGGGGAGTACGTC.

The V call is TRBV5-1, the J call TRBJ1-2, with no clear D. Germline CDR1 is SGHRS and CDR2 is YFSETQ. The CDR3 sequence is 13 residues long. V was shortened by 4 bases and J by 4 bases, with 11 bases between the two germline ends. DNA of the CDR3: TGCGCCAGCAGCCAGGATGGAGTCTATGGCTACACCTTC. This codes for CASSQDGVYGYTF.

V usage is TRBV28 and J usage is TRBJ1-2; D is ambiguous. V lost 4 bases and J 2 bases, leaving 8 bases between the germline ends. CDR1 and CDR2 (germline): MDHEN, SYDVKM. This CDR3 is built from 13 residues. CDR3 sequence reads: CASSYSFNYGYTF. DNA for the CDR3: TGTGCCAGCAGTTACAGTTTCAACTATGGCTACACCTTC.

This clone was detected a few times. This chain connects TRBV2 to TRBJ1-1, with D unclear. Germline-derived CDR1 and CDR2 are SNHLY and FYNNEI. The CDR3 length is 13 residues. V gave up 6 bases and J gave up 2 bases, with 10 bases separating them. CDR3 region: CASREFVNTEAFF. The CDR3, as DNA: TGTGCCAGCAGGGAGTTCGTTAACACTGAAGCTTTCTTT.

The rearrangement uses TRBV2 and TRBJ2-2, with 9 bases identical to TRBD1. Trimming took 6 bases from V and 10 from J; bases not matched to a gene: 6. Germline loops: CDR1 SNHLY, CDR2 FYNNEI. This CDR3 contains 13 residues. The CDR3 coding sequence is TGTGCCAGCAGGGGACAGGGTGTAGCGGAGCTGTTTTTT. The encoded protein is CASRGQGVAELFF.

There are many counts of this clone. This chain uses TRBV12-5 with TRBJ2-1; 8 bases match TRBD2. The germline CDR1 and CDR2 sequences are LGHNT and FRNRAP. J lost 6 bases, V lost 7 bases, and 20 bases had no gene match. The CDR3 runs 18 residues. CDR3 nucleotides: TGTGCTAGTGCCTCCGGGGGGGTAAGGGCCGCCGGCGGCAATGAGCAGTTCTTC. Encoded protein: CASASGGVRAAGGNEQFF.

The V call is TRBV25-1, the J call TRBJ1-3; 8 bases align to TRBD1. Germline lookup yields CDR1 MGHDK and CDR2 SYGVNS. Unmatched junction bases numbered 1, after V lost 6 bases and J lost 3 bases. This CDR3 has 13 amino acids. CDR3 coding DNA: TGTGCCAGCAGACAGGGGGATGGAAACACCATATATTTT. It codes for CASRQGDGNTIYF.

This clone has at least ten counts. The V gene is TRBV27, the J gene TRBJ2-3; weak D call: TRBD2 (5 bases). Between the trimmed V and J ends, which lost 6 bases and 7 bases, there was a span of 17 bases. The CDR3 has 14 residues. Per germline, CDR1 MNHEY and CDR2 SMNVEV (reference sequence). DNA of the CDR3: TGTGCCAGCAGAACCGTGCGGGTCGGATATACGCAGTATTTT. Translating gives CASRTVRVGYTQYF.

This clone was seen only a few times. The chain uses TRBV7-9 and TRBJ1-1; possible D gene TRBD1, 5 bases. The CDR3 is 15 amino acids. V shed 2 bases and J shed 2 bases, with 12 bases lying between them. CDR1 SEHNR and CDR2 FQNEAQ come from the germline V gene (reference sequence). The CDR3 is CASSLTPTENTEAFF. CDR3 sequence (DNA): TGTGCCAGCAGCTTAACCCCGACAGAAAACACTGAAGCTTTCTTT.

This clone occurred a few times. This chain joins TRBV18 and TRBJ2-7; D tentatively fits TRBD1 or TRBD2 (5 bases each). The CDR3 totals 13 residues. With 3 bases removed from V and 5 bases from J, the gap between germline ends came to 11 bases. Germline CDR1 is KGHSH and CDR2 is LQKENI. CDR3 in DNA: TGTGCCAGCTCACCCAGTCGGGACCACGAGCAGTACGTC. It specifies CASSPSRDHEQYV.

This clone has just a few counts. A read error may produce the germline difference seen at one junction end. V and J are TRBV5-4 and TRBJ2-7; the match to TRBD1 covers 9 bases. This CDR3 region has 12 residues. Germline V gene data show CDR1 as SGHNT and CDR2 as YYREEE (reference sequence). CDR3 sequence reads: CASSLDRGPFAF. The CDR3 DNA reads TGTGCCAGCAGCTTGGACAGGGGGCCGTTTGCATTC.

The chain is built from TRBV6-1 and TRBJ2-1, with D possibly being TRBD1 (6 bases). V gave up 4 bases and J gave up 9 bases, with 13 bases separating them. Germline CDR1 is MNHNS and CDR2 is SASEGT. The CDR3 consists of 13 residues. The CDR3 spells CASSGVRGSEQFF. The CDR3 DNA reads as TGTGCCAGCAGTGGAGTCAGGGGAAGTGAGCAGTTCTTC.

The genes are TRBV12-5 and TRBJ2-7, with D perhaps TRBD1 (6 bases). Trimming took 1 base from V and 9 from J, leaving 16 bases between them. The length of the CDR3 is 14 residues. Germline CDR1 reads LGHNT; CDR2 reads FRNRAP. The CDR3 sequence: CASGLGTDPRGQYF. The CDR3 bases are TGTGCTAGTGGTTTGGGGACAGACCCTCGGGGGCAGTACTTC.

A few counts support this clone. The V gene is TRBV19, the J gene TRBJ1-4; 8 bases match TRBD1. Germline CDR1 and CDR2: LNHDA and SQIVND (reference sequence). After removal of 7 bases from V and 3 bases from J, the junction contained 10 bases not matched to a gene. CDR3 length equals 16 residues. The CDR3 loop is CASTHPRGQANEKLFF. DNA of the CDR3: TGTGCCAGTACTCACCCAAGGGGACAGGCTAATGAAAAACTGTTTTTT. The complete variable domain, with remaining parts taken from reference TRBV19 and TRBJ1-4, reads DGGITQSPKYLFRKEGQNVTLSCEQNLNHDAMYWYRQDPGQGLRLIYYSQIVNDFQKGDIAEGYSVSREKKESFPLTVTSAQKNPTAFYLCASTHPRGQANEKLFFGSGTQLSVL.

The sample holds a few counts of this clone. The chain employs TRBV30 and TRBJ2-5; tentative D call: TRBD1 (5 bases). The germline V gene has CDR1 GTSNPN and CDR2 SVGIG (reference sequence). The CDR3 loop spans 12 amino acids. The germline V and J ends were trimmed by 6 bases and 5 bases, with 13 bases remaining between them. As DNA, the CDR3 is TGTGCCTGTCAGGGTTCGGTGGAGACCCAGTACTTC. Amino acids: CACQGSVETQYF.

The chain has TRBV11-2 and TRBJ1-4; D might be TRBD1 (6 bases). The CDR3 consists of 16 residues. Germline values: CDR1 SGHAT, CDR2 FQNNGV. Trimming took off 4 bases at V and 7 bases at J, with 19 bases between the two ends. CDR3 nucleotides: TGTGCCAGCAGCTCCCGGGGGCACCGGGGAGCTGAAAAACTGTTTTTT. It codes for CASSSRGHRGAEKLFF.

The chain carries TRBV7-8 and TRBJ1-5, with D perhaps TRBD1 (5 bases). Trimming removed 5 bases from V and 3 bases from J, with 17 bases in between. The CDR3 extends over 16 amino acids. From germline, CDR1 is SGHVS and CDR2 FQNEAQ. The CDR3 protein is CASSPSAGTYNQPQHF. DNA of the CDR3: TGTGCCAGCAGCCCCTCAGCAGGGACTTACAATCAGCCCCAGCATTTT.

This clone occurred a few times. The chain carries TRBV4-1 and TRBJ1-2; tentatively, D is TRBD1 (6 bases). The germline V gene has CDR1 MGHRA and CDR2 YSYEKL. The CDR3 extends over 15 amino acids. With 4 bases removed from V and 3 bases from J, the gap between germline ends came to 15 bases. The CDR3 reads CASSPLWRGDYGYTF. The CDR3 bases are TGCGCCAGCAGCCCCTTATGGAGGGGGGACTATGGCTACACCTTC.

The gene calls are TRBV7-2 and TRBJ1-3; tentatively, D is TRBD1 (5 bases). V lost 6 bases, J lost 0 bases, and 12 bases lay in between. The CDR3 consists of 15 residues. CDR1 and CDR2 from the germline V gene are SGHTA and FQGNSA. CDR3 residues: CASSSTGGSGNTIYF. In DNA, the CDR3 is TGTGCCAGCAGTTCGACCGGGGGCTCTGGAAACACCATATATTTT.

V usage is TRBV9 and J usage is TRBJ2-7; 8 bases map to TRBD2. The V gene's germline CDR1 is SGDLS and CDR2 YYNGEE. The CDR3 runs 16 residues. Unmatched junction bases numbered 10, after V lost 4 bases and J lost 1 base. In DNA, the CDR3 is TGTGCCAGCAGCCCGGGAGGGGCTCCTTCATCCTACGAGCAGTACTTC. Its translation is CASSPGGAPSSYEQYF.